These T cell receptor beta chains were read from a single sample in a study of blood T cell repertoires in COVID-19. The repertoire was sequenced with immunoSEQ multiplex PCR; TCRdb's copy has only in-frame clones and lacks some. The repertoire includes fewer than 55,000 clones, around 90% of them detected once, and about 2.9% sits in the top ten. What was sequenced was peripheral blood. These receptor sequences come from a man between 50 and 59 years old with active COVID-19. Each CDR3 is given with its conserved first and last residue. Fields, in order: V gene, D gene, J gene, clone size, CDR3 length, CDR3 protein, CDR3 DNA. The D gene is left open where the match is weak. Not all rows give a size; the values are once, few, many and, for expanded clones, a class.

V gene: TRBV5-1
D gene: TRBD2
J gene: TRBJ2-7
clone size: -
CDR3 length: 18
CDR3 protein: CASSSLPGLAGVPYEQYF
CDR3 DNA: TGCGCCAGCAGCTCCCTCCCGGGACTAGCGGGGGTTCCCTACGAGCAGTACTTC

V gene: TRBV19
D gene: -
J gene: TRBJ2-4
clone size: -
CDR3 length: 12
CDR3 protein: CQGIGAKNIQYF
CDR3 DNA: TGTCAGGGTATTGGGGCCAAAAACATTCAGTACTTC

V gene: TRBV9
D gene: TRBD1
J gene: TRBJ2-3
clone size: -
CDR3 length: 15
CDR3 protein: CASTMDRTSTDTQYF
CDR3 DNA: TGTGCCAGCACCATGGACAGGACTAGCACAGATACGCAGTATTTT

V gene: TRBV4-1
D gene: -
J gene: TRBJ2-3
clone size: -
CDR3 length: 11
CDR3 protein: CASSRAEGQYF
CDR3 DNA: TGCGCCAGCAGCCGGGCAGAGGGGCAGTATTTT

V gene: TRBV5-4
D gene: TRBD1
J gene: TRBJ2-7
clone size: -
CDR3 length: 14
CDR3 protein: CASRAGTGAYEQYF
CDR3 DNA: TGTGCCAGCAGAGCCGGGACAGGGGCCTACGAGCAGTACTTC

V gene: TRBV5-6
D gene: -
J gene: TRBJ1-2
clone size: -
CDR3 length: 12
CDR3 protein: CASSDRFYGYTF
CDR3 DNA: TGTGCCAGCAGCGACAGGTTCTATGGCTACACCTTC

V gene: TRBV9
D gene: -
J gene: TRBJ2-4
clone size: few
CDR3 length: 16
CDR3 protein: CASSGHRGGAKNIQYF
CDR3 DNA: TGTGCCAGCAGCGGGCACAGGGGGGGTGCCAAAAACATTCAGTACTTC

V gene: TRBV6-2/TRBV6-3
D gene: TRBD2
J gene: TRBJ2-5
clone size: once
CDR3 length: 14
CDR3 protein: CASNYGRTQETQYF
CDR3 DNA: TGTGCCAGCAATTACGGGAGGACCCAAGAGACCCAGTACTTC

V gene: TRBV7-6
D gene: -
J gene: TRBJ1-3
clone size: -
CDR3 length: 16
CDR3 protein: CASSSTGGYSGNTIYF
CDR3 DNA: TGTGCCAGCAGCTCCACCGGGGGTTACTCTGGAAACACCATATATTTT

V gene: TRBV6-5
D gene: TRBD1
J gene: TRBJ2-7
clone size: few
CDR3 length: 14
CDR3 protein: CASSPRDRAYEQYF
CDR3 DNA: TGTGCCAGCAGTCCCCGGGACAGGGCCTACGAGCAGTACTTC

V gene: TRBV19
D gene: -
J gene: TRBJ2-5
clone size: -
CDR3 length: 14
CDR3 protein: CASRNRGSQETQYF
CDR3 DNA: TGTGCCAGTAGAAATCGTGGCAGCCAAGAGACCCAGTACTTC

V gene: TRBV12-5
D gene: TRBD2
J gene: TRBJ2-3
clone size: -
CDR3 length: 16
CDR3 protein: CASVWPSGALPDTQYF
CDR3 DNA: TGTGCTAGTGTCTGGCCCAGCGGGGCCCTCCCAGATACGCAGTATTTT

V gene: TRBV21-1
D gene: -
J gene: TRBJ2-1
clone size: -
CDR3 length: 12
CDR3 protein: CATRGTPLEQFF
CDR3 DNA: TGTGCCACAAGGGGGACCCCCCTGGAGCAGTTCTTC

V gene: TRBV18
D gene: -
J gene: TRBJ2-3
clone size: -
CDR3 length: 13
CDR3 protein: CASSPRGTDTQYF
CDR3 DNA: TGTGCCAGCTCACCTAGAGGGACAGATACGCAGTATTTT

V gene: TRBV5-4
D gene: TRBD2
J gene: TRBJ2-3
clone size: -
CDR3 length: 17
CDR3 protein: CASSLGGASGSPDTQYF
CDR3 DNA: TGTGCCAGCAGCTTGGGGGGGGCTAGCGGGAGTCCAGATACGCAGTATTTT

V gene: TRBV30
D gene: -
J gene: TRBJ1-2
clone size: once
CDR3 length: 14
CDR3 protein: CAWSVLRGGTGYTF
CDR3 DNA: TGTGCCTGGAGTGTACTTAGGGGGGGGACCGGCTACACCTTC

V gene: TRBV5-4
D gene: TRBD1
J gene: TRBJ2-3
clone size: -
CDR3 length: 15
CDR3 protein: CASSTDRGYTDTQYF
CDR3 DNA: TGTGCCAGCAGCACGGACAGGGGGTACACAGATACGCAGTATTTT

V gene: TRBV2
D gene: -
J gene: TRBJ2-1
clone size: -
CDR3 length: 12
CDR3 protein: CASSERDNEQFF
CDR3 DNA: TGTGCCAGCAGTGAAAGAGACAATGAGCAGTTCTTC

V gene: TRBV7-9
D gene: TRBD1
J gene: TRBJ2-4
clone size: -
CDR3 length: 15
CDR3 protein: CASSQGTGAKNIQYF
CDR3 DNA: TGTGCCAGCAGCCAAGGGACAGGGGCCAAAAACATTCAGTACTTC

V gene: TRBV11-2
D gene: -
J gene: TRBJ1-5
clone size: few
CDR3 length: 14
CDR3 protein: CASSSNTGGEPQHF
CDR3 DNA: TGTGCCAGCAGCTCTAATACCGGGGGAGAGCCCCAGCATTTT